The 21 T cell receptor beta chains reported below all come from one sample, sequenced in a study of T cell repertoires in cytomegalovirus infection. TCRdb re-called the reads with MiXCR, one entry per CDR3 protein. The sample contains some 400,000 distinct CDR3 sequences, roughly 30% of which appear only once. Material: PBMCs. The receptors stem from a human donor in good health (CMV status not recorded). Some clones in this sample may be carry-over from other donors' samples.

The chain couples TRBV6-5 to TRBJ2-1; 11 bases line up with TRBD2. This CDR3 has 18 amino acids. Germline V CDR1 and CDR2: MNHEY, SVGAGI. With V trimmed by 0 bases and J by 8 bases, 12 bases remained unmatched. CDR3 bases: TGTGCCAGCAGTTACTCTGGACCTCTAGCGGGGGGCCGGGATGAGCAGTTCTTC. This translates into CASSYSGPLAGGRDEQFF.

Comment on this clonotype: One junction end disagrees with the germline gene, perhaps due to a read error. The chain has TRBV20-1 and TRBJ2-2, with D possibly called TRBD1 or TRBD2 (7 bases each). Germline CDR1 reads DFQATT; CDR2 reads SNEGSKA (reference sequence). The CDR3 has 17 amino acids. The CDR3 protein is CSSRGRGGGGDTGELFF. The CDR3 DNA follows: TGCAGTTCTAGGGGGCGGGGAGGGGGGGGGGACACCGGGGAGCTGTTTTTT.

The chain carries TRBV13 and TRBJ2-2; D is undetermined. The CDR3 covers 15 residues. The V gene lost 5 bases and the J gene lost 0 bases, with 10 bases spanning the gap. Per the germline V gene, CDR1 is PRHDT and CDR2 is FYEKMQ (reference sequence). CDR3 in amino acids: CASSQVGPNTGELFF. The DNA for the CDR3 is TGTGCCAGCAGCCAGGTCGGTCCGAACACCGGGGAGCTGTTTTTT.

The rearrangement links TRBV20-1 to TRBJ2-7; a weak D match, TRBD2 (6 bases). Germline CDR1 DFQATT, CDR2 SNEGSKA (reference sequence). This CDR3 comprises 11 residues. Trimming took off 3 bases at V and 6 bases at J, with 9 bases between the two ends. The CDR3 spells CSASRESEQYF. CDR3 sequence (DNA): TGCAGTGCTAGCCGGGAGTCCGAGCAGTACTTC.

Details on this clonotype: It is likely a read error, because the conserved phenylalanine at the end of the CDR3 is missing. The chain recombines TRBV7-8 with TRBJ2-7; D may correspond to TRBD1 or TRBD2 (5 bases each). The CDR3 length is 15 residues. Germline assignment: CDR1 SGHVS and CDR2 FQNEAQ. The V and J ends lost 0 bases and 1 base respectively, with 10 bases between them. CDR3 sequence: CASSLAEWGSYEQYL. CDR3 bases: TGTGCCAGCAGCTTAGCGGAGTGGGGGTCCTACGAGCAGTACTTA.

This clonotype was detected many times. CDR3 loop: CASSPTDRNQPQHF. The CDR3, as DNA: TGTGCCAGCAGCCCTACGGACAGAAATCAGCCCCAGCATTTT. The V gene is TRBV7-6, the J gene TRBJ1-5, with D perhaps matching TRBD1 (6 bases). CDR3 length: 14 residues. Germline assignment: CDR1 SGHVS and CDR2 FNYEAQ. Trimming cost V 5 bases and J 4 bases, with 12 bases left between them.

This chain joins TRBV20-1 and TRBJ2-1, with 9 bases fitting TRBD2. V dropped 6 bases and J dropped 5; count of bases not matched to a gene: 8. CDR3 length: 14 amino acids. Per the germline V gene, CDR1 is DFQATT and CDR2 is SNEGSKA (reference sequence). For the CDR3, the DNA is TGCAGTGCACCAGGGACTAGCAGAAACAATGAGCAGTTCTTC. It translates to CSAPGTSRNNEQFF.

This CDR3 is CATSRTSGELFF. The DNA of the CDR3 is TGTGCCACCAGCAGGACCTCCGGGGAGCTGTTTTTT. This chain connects TRBV24-1 to TRBJ2-2; D is ambiguous. This CDR3 region has 12 residues. Germline V CDR1 and CDR2: KGHDR, SFDVKD. Trimming took 7 bases from V and 6 from J, leaving 8 bases between them.

The chain combines TRBV20-1 with TRBJ1-5; 8 bases agree with TRBD1. Germline V CDR1 and CDR2: DFQATT, SNEGSKA (reference sequence). The CDR3 is 14 amino acids. Unmatched junction bases numbered 11, after V lost 6 bases and J lost 7 bases. CDR3 DNA: TGCAGTGCCCGGCAGGGGGCCCCCGGGCAGCCCCAGCATTTT. Translated: CSARQGAPGQPQHF.

Points on this clonotype: A read error may account for a junction end that differs from germline. The CDR3 here is CASSPSLVAGGLFF. DNA for the CDR3: TGTGCCAGCAGCCCAAGTCTGGTAGCCGGGGGGCTGTTTTTT. J is TRBJ2-2 and V is TRBV4-2; the D gene is possibly TRBD2 (6 bases). CDR1 and CDR2 (germline): LGHNA, YNFKEQ. The length of the CDR3 is 14 residues.

The table lists this clonotype with a few counts. The rearrangement links TRBV5-1 to TRBJ2-1; TRBD2 agrees at 11 bases. Germline V gene data show CDR1 as SGHRS and CDR2 as YFSETQ. Trimming cost V 0 bases and J 4 bases; bases outside gene matches: 15. This CDR3 is built from 20 residues. The DNA of the CDR3 is TGCGCCAGCAGCTTGGTTAGCGGGGGGGCGTATGCTGGGCCATACAATGAGCAGTTCTTC. Translated, it gives CASSLVSGGAYAGPYNEQFF.

This clonotype was seen only a few times. The rearrangement joins TRBV24-1 to TRBJ2-1; the D is unclear. The CDR3 has 13 residues. V lost 3 bases and J lost 9, with 11 bases in between. Germline CDR1 is KGHDR and CDR2 is SFDVKD. The CDR3 DNA reads TGTGCCACCAGTGATACGCCCTTAGGTGAGCAGTTCTTC. This sequence encodes CATSDTPLGEQFF.

With regard to this clonotype: Because it lacks the conserved phenylalanine or tryptophan at the end, this CDR3 is likely a read error. The rearrangement joins TRBV5-8 to TRBJ1-2; tentatively, D is TRBD1 (6 bases). Trimming removed 7 bases from V and 1 base from J, with 11 bases in between. CDR1 is SGHTS and CDR2 is YDEGEE in the germline V gene. The CDR3 extends over 13 amino acids. Written as DNA, the CDR3 is TGTGCCAGCCGTACAGGGCTTAACTATGGCTACACCTTA. The encoded protein is CASRTGLNYGYTL.

This clonotype was seen only a few times. The V and J genes are TRBV6-5 and TRBJ2-3; 7 bases are shared with TRBD1. The CDR3 loop spans 14 amino acids. The germline gives CDR1 MNHEY, CDR2 SVGAGI. After removal of 6 bases from V and 0 bases from J, the junction contained 3 bases not matched to a gene. In nucleotides, the CDR3 is TGTGCCAGCAGGGGGACAGCTAGCACAGATACGCAGTATTTT. Protein: CASRGTASTDTQYF.

The chain joins TRBV5-1 to TRBJ1-1; 7 nucleotides line up with TRBD1. Germline loops: CDR1 SGHRS, CDR2 YFSETQ. CDR3 length equals 17 residues. V lost 1 base, J lost 0 bases, and 9 bases stayed unmatched. For the CDR3, the DNA is TGCGCCAGCAGCTTGAGCTCCGGGGGACAGCTGAACACTGAAGCTTTCTTT. It encodes CASSLSSGGQLNTEAFF.

J is TRBJ2-1 and V is TRBV6-1; D unclear. This CDR3 has 13 amino acids. V lost 8 bases, J lost 9 bases, and 17 bases lay in between. The V gene's germline CDR1 is MNHNS and CDR2 SASEGT. The CDR3 reads CASSLAGRVEQFF. The CDR3 region has the DNA TGTGCCAGCTCGTTGGCAGGTCGAGTTGAGCAGTTCTTC.

In this sample, this clonotype turned up a few times. In DNA, the CDR3 is TGCGCCAGCAGCTTACGGCCAGGGAACGGAAACACCATATATTTT. Encoded protein: CASSLRPGNGNTIYF. The chain couples TRBV5-1 to TRBJ1-3, with D possibly TRBD1 on 5 matching bases. The ends were cut back, 2 bases at V and 4 bases at J, with 13 bases in the middle. Per the germline V gene, CDR1 is SGHRS and CDR2 is YFSETQ. The CDR3 covers 15 residues.

There are a few counts of this clonotype. The chain employs TRBV5-5 and TRBJ1-1, with 7 nucleotides matching TRBD1. The trim removed 4 bases at V and 7 bases at J, leaving 7 bases unmatched. This CDR3 region has 13 residues. Looked up from germline, CDR1 is SGHKS and CDR2 is YYEKEE (reference sequence). The CDR3 here is CASSRGDRVEAFF. The DNA of the CDR3 is TGTGCCAGCAGCCGCGGCGACAGGGTTGAAGCTTTCTTT.

This clonotype was seen only a few times. The chain couples TRBV2 to TRBJ1-1; D is ambiguous. The CDR3 runs to 13 residues. The germline V and J ends were trimmed by 9 bases and 1 base, with 12 bases remaining between them. The germline gives CDR1 SNHLY, CDR2 FYNNEI. CDR3 in amino acids: CASVGRRNTEAFF. The CDR3, as DNA: TGTGCCAGTGTAGGACGGAGGAACACTGAAGCTTTCTTT.

Remarks on this clonotype: Mismatch with germline at one junction end may stem from a read error. V usage is TRBV7-2 and J usage is TRBJ1-1; the D is unclear. The CDR3 contains 17 residues. Germline V CDR1 and CDR2: SGHTA, FQGNSA. CDR3 region: CVSSLALLRQKHTEAFF. CDR3 bases: TGTGTCAGCAGCTTAGCGTTGTTAAGGCAGAAACACACTGAAGCATTCTTT.

A note on this clonotype: One end of the junction does not line up with germline, which may come from a read error. CDR3 amino acids: CDSSPGKGTEAFF. The CDR3 DNA reads as TGTGACAGCAGCCCGGGGAAGGGCACTGAAGCTTTCTTT. The chain carries TRBV28 and TRBJ1-1, with D hard to call. Looked up from germline, CDR1 is MDHEN and CDR2 is SYDVKM. CDR3 length equals 13 residues.